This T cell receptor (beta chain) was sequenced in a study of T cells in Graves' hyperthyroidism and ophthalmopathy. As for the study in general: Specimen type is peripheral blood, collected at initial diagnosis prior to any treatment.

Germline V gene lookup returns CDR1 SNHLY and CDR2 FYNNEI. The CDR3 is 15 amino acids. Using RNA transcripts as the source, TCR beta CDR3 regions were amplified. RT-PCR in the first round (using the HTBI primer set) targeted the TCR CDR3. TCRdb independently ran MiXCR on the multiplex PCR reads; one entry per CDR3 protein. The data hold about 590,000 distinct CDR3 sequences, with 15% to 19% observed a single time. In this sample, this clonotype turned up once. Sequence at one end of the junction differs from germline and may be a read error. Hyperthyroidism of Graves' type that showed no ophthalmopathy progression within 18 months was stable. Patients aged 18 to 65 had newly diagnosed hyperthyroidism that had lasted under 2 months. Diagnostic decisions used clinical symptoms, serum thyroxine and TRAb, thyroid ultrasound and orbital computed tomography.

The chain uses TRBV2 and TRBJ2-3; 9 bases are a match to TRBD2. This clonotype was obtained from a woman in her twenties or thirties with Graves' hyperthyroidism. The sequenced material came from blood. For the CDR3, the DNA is TGTGCCGGCAGTGCCGCTAGCGGGACTGCAGATACGCAGTATTTT. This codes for CAGSAASGTADTQYF.